This entry describes one TCR beta chain. These data belong to a study of blood T cell repertoires in COVID-19. Study-wide context: The analysed material was cDNA or gDNA that came from T cells, B-cell-depleted T cells, or PBMCs.

Germline V gene sequence: CDR1 LNHNV, CDR2 YYDKDF (reference sequence). Losses at the gene ends were 5 bases for V and 7 bases for J; bases not matched to a gene: 7. The CDR3 sequence is 15 residues long. Per the authors' pipeline: Amplification of reference gene primers was used by the study to estimate nucleated cell counts. Here immunoSEQ multiplex PCR was the method, and the copy in TCRdb shows in-frame clones only, minus some. For V, J and clone size, that table is used; D and trimming come from the DNA. The sample consists of approximately 240,000 clones, approximately 81% of them appearing once.

The origin of this receptor is a woman aged 55 to 70 who had recovered from COVID-19. The V gene is TRBV15, the J gene TRBJ1-5; 11 bases map to TRBD1. The sample comprised peripheral blood. CDR3 bases: TGTGCCACCAGCTCGGGACAGGGGGACTGGCAGCCCCAGCATTTT. Translation: CATSSGQGDWQPQHF.